This T cell receptor beta chain was captured by sequencing in a study of OX40 agonist ivuxolimab in advanced cancers. Looking at the study overall: Averaging around 60 years in age, with a range of roughly 23 to 80, the cohort was about 86% male.

Trimming removed 5 bases at V and 7 bases at J, with 11 bases between. The V gene's germline CDR1 is MDHEN and CDR2 SYDVKM. There are 12 residues in the CDR3. The data were produced by immunoSEQ multiplex PCR, yet TCRdb's version contains in-frame clones alone and is incomplete. The sample has more than 35,000 clones; roughly nine tenths are singletons. The cohort excluded patients with autoimmune disease history or systemic immunosuppression. Samples of blood were obtained at baseline, on cycle 4 day 1, and on cycle 7 day 1. The sample consisted of CD4+ or CD8+ T cells sorted from blood, taken in a trial of the OX40 agonist ivuxolimab. This chain joins TRBV28 and TRBJ1-1; D gene unclear. The source is an adult with an advanced solid tumor such as melanoma, head and neck, liver or kidney cancer. This CDR3 reads CASSPNPLEAFF. DNA of the CDR3: TGTGCCAGCAGTCCCAACCCGCTTGAAGCTTTCTTT.